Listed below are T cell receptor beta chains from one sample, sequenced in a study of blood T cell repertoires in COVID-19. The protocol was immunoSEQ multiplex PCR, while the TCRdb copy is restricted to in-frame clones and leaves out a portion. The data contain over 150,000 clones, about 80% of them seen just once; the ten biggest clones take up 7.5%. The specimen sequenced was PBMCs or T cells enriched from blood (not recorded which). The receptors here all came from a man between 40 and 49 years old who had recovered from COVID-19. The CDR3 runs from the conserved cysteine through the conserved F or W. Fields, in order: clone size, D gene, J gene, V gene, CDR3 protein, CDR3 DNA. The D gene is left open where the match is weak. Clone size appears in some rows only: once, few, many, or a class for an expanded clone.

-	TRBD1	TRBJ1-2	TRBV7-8	CASSSGTGLDLYGYTF	TGTGCCAGCAGCTCGGGGACAGGGTTGGATCTATATGGCTACACCTTC
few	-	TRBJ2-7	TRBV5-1	CASRQTSTYEQYF	TGCGCCAGCCGCCAGACTTCTACCTACGAGCAGTACTTC
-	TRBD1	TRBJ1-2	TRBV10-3	CAIIGDRTNYGYTF	TGTGCCATCATTGGGGACAGAACTAACTATGGCTACACCTTC
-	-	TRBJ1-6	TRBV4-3	CASSQDHTGHSPLHF	TGCGCCAGCAGCCAAGATCACACAGGACACTCACCCCTCCACTTT
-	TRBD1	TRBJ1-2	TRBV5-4	CASSLGDRAKYGYTF	TGTGCCAGCAGCTTGGGTGACAGGGCTAAGTATGGCTACACCTTC
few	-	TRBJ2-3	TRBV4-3	CASSQDPQVGSSTDTQYF	TGCGCCAGCAGCCAAGATCCCCAGGTGGGTTCGAGCACAGATACGCAGTATTTT
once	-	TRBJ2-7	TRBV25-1	CASSELKLPIYEQYF	TGTGCCAGCAGTGAACTGAAGCTGCCTATCTACGAGCAGTACTTC
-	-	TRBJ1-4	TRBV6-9	CAWPPNEKLFF	TGTGCCTGGCCTCCTAATGAAAAACTGTTTTTT
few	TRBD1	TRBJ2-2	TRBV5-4	CASSMDRTNTGELFF	TGTGCCAGCAGCATGGACAGGACGAACACCGGGGAGCTGTTTTTT
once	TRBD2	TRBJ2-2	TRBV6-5	CASGTSGGAGELFF	TGTGCCTCCGGGACTAGCGGGGGGGCCGGGGAGCTGTTTTTT
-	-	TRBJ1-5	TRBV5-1	CASSLAGNQPQHF	TGCGCCAGCAGCTTGGCAGGCAATCAGCCCCAGCATTTT
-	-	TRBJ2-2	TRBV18	CASSPLVGQNTGELFF	TGTGCCAGCTCACCATTGGTGGGACAGAACACCGGGGAGCTGTTTTTT
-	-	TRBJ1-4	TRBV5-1	CASSSGNRVTNEKLFF	TGCGCCAGCAGCTCAGGGAACAGAGTAACTAATGAAAAACTGTTTTTT
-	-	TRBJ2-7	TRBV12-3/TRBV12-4	CASSLPQGYEQYF	TGTGCCAGCAGTTTACCACAGGGCTACGAGCAGTACTTC
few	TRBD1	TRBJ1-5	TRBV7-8	CASSAEGGGSNQPQHF	TGTGCCAGCTCAGCTGAAGGGGGCGGTAGCAATCAGCCCCAGCATTTT
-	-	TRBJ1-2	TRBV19	CASSISGINYGYTF	TGTGCCAGTAGTATATCGGGGATTAACTATGGCTACACCTTC
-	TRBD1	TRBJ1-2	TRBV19	CASIQDRTNYGYTF	TGTGCCAGTATCCAGGACAGGACTAACTATGGCTACACCTTC
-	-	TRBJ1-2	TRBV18	CASSPGQGLTNYGYTF	TGTGCCAGCTCACCGGGGCAGGGACTGACTAACTATGGCTACACCTTC
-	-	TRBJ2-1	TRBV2	CASSVRRVVDNEQFF	TGTGCCAGCAGTGTCCGCCGGGTGGTAGACAATGAGCAGTTCTTC
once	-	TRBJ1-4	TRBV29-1	CSVGGRAYEKLFF	TGCAGCGTTGGGGGCAGGGCTTATGAAAAACTGTTTTTT
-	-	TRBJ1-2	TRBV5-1	CASSLDGQGNYGYTF	TGCGCCAGCAGCTTGGACGGGCAGGGGAACTATGGCTACACCTTC
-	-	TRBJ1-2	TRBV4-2	CASSQERTRLPPYGYTF	TGTGCCAGCAGCCAAGAAAGGACAAGGCTCCCGCCCTATGGCTACACCTTC
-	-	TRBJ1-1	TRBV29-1	CSVTIAQGPNTEAFF	TGCAGCGTGACTATCGCACAGGGACCGAACACTGAAGCTTTCTTT
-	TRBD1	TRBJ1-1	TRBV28	CASKQGVETEAFF	TGTGCCAGTAAGCAGGGGGTTGAGACTGAAGCTTTCTTT
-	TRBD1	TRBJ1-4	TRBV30	CAWRWTGSNEKLFF	TGTGCCTGGAGATGGACAGGGTCTAATGAAAAACTGTTTTTT
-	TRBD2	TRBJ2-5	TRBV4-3	CASSPGQRGGETQYF	TGCGCCAGCAGCCCCGGCCAGCGGGGCGGAGAGACCCAGTACTTC
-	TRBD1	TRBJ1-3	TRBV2	CASSDLGQGGNTIYF	TGTGCCAGCAGTGACCTCGGACAGGGCGGAAACACCATATATTTT
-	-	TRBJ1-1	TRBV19	CASSIMGRTEAFF	TGTGCCAGTAGTATAATGGGGAGAACTGAAGCTTTCTTT
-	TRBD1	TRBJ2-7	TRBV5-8	CASSLSPGGANHEQYF	TGTGCCAGCAGCTTGTCTCCAGGGGGCGCGAATCACGAGCAGTACTTC
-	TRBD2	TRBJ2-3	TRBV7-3	CASSRTSGLTDTQYF	TGTGCCAGCAGCCGGACTAGCGGGTTAACAGATACGCAGTATTTT
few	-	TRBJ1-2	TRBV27	CASSPLQGLNGYTF	TGTGCCAGCAGTCCGCTACAGGGCTTGAATGGCTACACCTTC
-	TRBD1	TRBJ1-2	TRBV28	CAIRQGALGGYTF	TGTGCCATTAGACAGGGCGCTTTAGGCGGCTACACCTTC
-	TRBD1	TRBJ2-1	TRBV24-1	CATSDQGQGNEQFF	TGTGCCACCAGTGACCAAGGACAGGGGAATGAGCAGTTCTTC
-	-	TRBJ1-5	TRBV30	CAWSPTPNQPQHF	TGTGCCTGGAGTCCCACTCCAAATCAGCCCCAGCATTTT
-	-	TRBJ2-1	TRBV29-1	CSVKAMNEQFF	TGCAGCGTTAAAGCAATGAATGAGCAGTTCTTC